This TCR beta chain is drawn from a study of cytomegalovirus exposure and HLA in healthy donors. Study-wide context: In a later analysis, it was reported that the roughly 130 validation repertoires had been produced on the same platform as the 690 or so repertoires belonging to the first cohort. Findings and caveats of the study: Among TCR beta chains, those listed as cytomegalovirus-associated numbered some 160. Subsequent analysis found a tendency for first-cohort TCR clusters to co-occur within the 90 to 150 validation repertoires.

The donors were part of the validation cohort of roughly 110 subjects. That cohort was separate from the first cohort, which comprised 666 subjects. Using immunoSEQ multiplex PCR, the repertoire was profiled, and TCRdb retains in-frame clones only, with some absent. This table has roughly 110,000 clones, roughly 90% appearing once. About this clone itself: As yet, its antigen is unknown.

Germline V lookup: CDR1 SGHDT, CDR2 YYEEEE. V lost 6 bases, J lost 0 bases, and 19 bases lay in between. The CDR3 sequence is 17 residues long. This chain connects TRBV5-6 to TRBJ2-1, with D perhaps matching TRBD2 (6 bases). Source material: PBMCs. The TCR originated in a woman under 30 in good health and CMV-seropositive. The CDR3 sequence is CASTSPRGGSSYNEQFF. The CDR3 DNA sequence: TGTGCCAGCACCTCCCCCCGTGGAGGGAGCTCCTACAATGAGCAGTTCTTC. Full variable domain (outside the CDR3, taken from reference TRBV5-6 and TRBJ2-1): DAGVTQSPTHLIKTRGQQVTLRCSPKSGHDTVSWYQQALGQGPQFIFQYYEEEERQRGNFPDRFSGHQFPNYSSELNVNALLLGDSALYLCASTSPRGGSSYNEQFFGPGTRLTVL.